This T cell receptor (beta chain) was retrieved from a study of T cell responses to AZD1222 COVID-19 vaccine. TCRdb's table, derived via immunoSEQ multiplex PCR, lists solely in-frame clones and lacks some. This table has around 110,000 clones, around 90% appearing once. The CDR3 loop spans 13 amino acids. Per germline, CDR1 MDHEN and CDR2 SYDVKM. V was cut by 7 bases and J by 2 bases, with 11 bases left in between. The source was peripheral blood, collected 28 days after the second AZD1222 dose. The chain couples TRBV28 to TRBJ1-2; D remains ambiguous. This sequence originates from an adult who received the AZD1222 COVID-19 vaccine. The CDR3 region is CASKDGHNYGYTF. For the CDR3, the DNA is TGTGCCAGCAAGGATGGGCACAACTATGGCTACACCTTC.